The TCR beta chain described here comes from a study of CD8 T cells in ankylosing spondylitis. Regarding the study as a whole: There was reportedly significant enrichment of clones that were disease-linked in matched ankylosing spondylitis synovial fluid. Characteristic, it appeared, of ankylosing spondylitis blood was a TCR beta motif of about eight highly homologous variants. Prior literature has documented some motif variants in synovial fluid and blood from reactive arthritis.

Details on this clonotype: Its specificity is unknown. A read error may account for a junction end that differs from germline.

Libraries for TCR beta were made by quantitative 5'-RACE with molecular barcodes. A single record per CDR3 protein comes from TCRdb applying MiXCR to the 5' RACE reads. Altogether 700,000 or so distinct CDR3 sequences are present, roughly 19% being singletons, with the ten largest covering under 20%. The CDR3 extends over 14 amino acids. Per the germline V gene, CDR1 is SNHLY and CDR2 is FYNNEI. Sequences were obtained from blood, either unsorted or a sorted T cell fraction (not recorded which). The sequence was obtained from a male donor with ankylosing spondylitis. This chain connects TRBV2 to TRBJ2-1; TRBD2 matches at 7 bases. The CDR3 DNA reads TGTGCCAGCAGCGAAGAAGCGGGGTGGAATGAGCAGTTCTTC. Its translation: CASSEEAGWNEQFF.